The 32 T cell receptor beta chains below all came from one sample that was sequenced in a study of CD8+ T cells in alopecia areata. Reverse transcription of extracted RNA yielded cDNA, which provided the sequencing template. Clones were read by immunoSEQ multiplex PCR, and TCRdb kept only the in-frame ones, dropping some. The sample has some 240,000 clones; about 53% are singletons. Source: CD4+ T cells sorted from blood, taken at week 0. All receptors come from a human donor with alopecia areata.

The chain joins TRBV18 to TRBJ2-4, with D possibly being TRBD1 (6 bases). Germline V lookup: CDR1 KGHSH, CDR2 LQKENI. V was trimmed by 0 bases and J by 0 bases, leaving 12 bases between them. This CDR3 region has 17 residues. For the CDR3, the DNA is TGTGCCAGCTCACCACCGAACAGGGCCCTAGCCAAAAACATTCAGTACTTC. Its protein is CASSPPNRALAKNIQYF.

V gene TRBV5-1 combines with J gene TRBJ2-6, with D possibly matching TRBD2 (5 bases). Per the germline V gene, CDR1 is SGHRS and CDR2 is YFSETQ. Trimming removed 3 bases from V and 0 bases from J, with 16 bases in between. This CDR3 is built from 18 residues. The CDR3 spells CASSSGSTRSSGANVLTF. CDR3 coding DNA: TGCGCCAGCAGCTCGGGATCAACCCGATCCTCTGGGGCCAACGTCCTGACTTTC.

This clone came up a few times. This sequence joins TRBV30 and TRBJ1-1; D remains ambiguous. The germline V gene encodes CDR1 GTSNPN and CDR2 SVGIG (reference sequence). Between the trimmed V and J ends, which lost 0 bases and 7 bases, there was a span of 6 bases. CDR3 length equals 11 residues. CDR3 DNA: TGTGCCTGGAGTGTTCGCCTTGAAGCTTTCTTT. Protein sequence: CAWSVRLEAFF.

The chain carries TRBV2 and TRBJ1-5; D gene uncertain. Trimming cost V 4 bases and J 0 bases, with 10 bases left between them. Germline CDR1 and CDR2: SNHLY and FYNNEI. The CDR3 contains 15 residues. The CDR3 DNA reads TGTGCCAGCAGTGTGAGAGACTATAGCAATCAGCCCCAGCATTTT. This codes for CASSVRDYSNQPQHF.

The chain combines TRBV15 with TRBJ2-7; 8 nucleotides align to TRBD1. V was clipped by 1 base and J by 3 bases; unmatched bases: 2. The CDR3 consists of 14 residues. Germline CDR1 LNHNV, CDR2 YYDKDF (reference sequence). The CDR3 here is CATSRGTGSYEQYF. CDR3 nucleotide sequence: TGTGCCACCAGCAGAGGGACAGGGAGCTACGAGCAGTACTTC.

The CDR3 nucleotides are TGTGCCAGCTCCGAGGACGTTAGGACTGAAGCTTTCTTT. It encodes CASSEDVRTEAFF. The rearrangement uses TRBV18 and TRBJ1-1; no definite D call. The length of the CDR3 is 13 residues. Trimming removed 6 bases from V and 5 bases from J, with 13 bases in between. CDR1 KGHSH and CDR2 LQKENI come from the germline V gene.

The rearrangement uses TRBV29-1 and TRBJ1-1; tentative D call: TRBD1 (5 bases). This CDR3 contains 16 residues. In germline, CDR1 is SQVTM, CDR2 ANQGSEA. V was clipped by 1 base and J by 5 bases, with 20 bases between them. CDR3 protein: CSVEVQGRAKGTEAFF. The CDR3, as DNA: TGCAGCGTTGAAGTCCAAGGAAGGGCCAAGGGGACTGAAGCTTTCTTT.

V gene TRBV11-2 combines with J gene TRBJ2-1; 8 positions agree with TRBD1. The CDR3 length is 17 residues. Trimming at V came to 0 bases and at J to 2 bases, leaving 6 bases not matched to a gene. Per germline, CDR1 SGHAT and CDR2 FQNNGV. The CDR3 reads CASSLDLYRGAYNEQFF. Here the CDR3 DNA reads TGTGCCAGCAGCTTAGATCTCTACAGGGGGGCCTACAATGAGCAGTTCTTC.

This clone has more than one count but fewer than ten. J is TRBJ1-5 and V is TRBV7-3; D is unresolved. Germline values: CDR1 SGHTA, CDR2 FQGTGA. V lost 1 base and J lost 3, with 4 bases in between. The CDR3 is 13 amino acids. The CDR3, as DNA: TGTGCCAGCAGCTTAAACCACAATCAGCCCCAGCATTTT. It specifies CASSLNHNQPQHF.

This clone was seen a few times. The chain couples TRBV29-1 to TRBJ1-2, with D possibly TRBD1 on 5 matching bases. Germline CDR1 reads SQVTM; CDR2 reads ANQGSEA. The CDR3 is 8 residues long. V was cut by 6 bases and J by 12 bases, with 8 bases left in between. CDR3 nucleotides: TGCAGCGTCGGGGACCACACCTTC. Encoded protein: CSVGDHTF.

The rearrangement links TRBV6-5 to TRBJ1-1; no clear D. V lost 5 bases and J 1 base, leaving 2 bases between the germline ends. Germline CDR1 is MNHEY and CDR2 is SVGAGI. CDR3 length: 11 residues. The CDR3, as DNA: TGTGCCAGCAGTAAGAACACTGAAGCTTTCTTT. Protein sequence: CASSKNTEAFF.

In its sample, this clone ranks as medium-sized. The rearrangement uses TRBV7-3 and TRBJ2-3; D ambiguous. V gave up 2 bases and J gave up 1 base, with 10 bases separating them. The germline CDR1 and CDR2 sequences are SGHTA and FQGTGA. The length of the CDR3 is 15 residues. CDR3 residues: CASSLGPLGTDTQYF. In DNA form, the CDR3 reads TGTGCCAGCAGCTTAGGTCCCCTTGGCACAGATACGCAGTATTTT.

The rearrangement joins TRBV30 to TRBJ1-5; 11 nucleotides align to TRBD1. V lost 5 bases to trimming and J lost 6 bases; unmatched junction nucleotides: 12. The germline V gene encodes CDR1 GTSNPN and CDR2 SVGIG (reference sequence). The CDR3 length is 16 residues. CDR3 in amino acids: CAWATGTGGTSQPQHF. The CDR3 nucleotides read TGTGCCTGGGCTACCGGGACAGGGGGTACAAGTCAGCCCCAGCATTTT.

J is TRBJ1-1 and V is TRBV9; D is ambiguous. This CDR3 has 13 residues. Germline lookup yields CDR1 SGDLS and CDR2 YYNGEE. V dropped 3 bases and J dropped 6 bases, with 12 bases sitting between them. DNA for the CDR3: TGTGCCAGCAGCGACCTGGTGAGGGCTGAAGCTTTCTTT. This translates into CASSDLVRAEAFF.

DNA for the CDR3: TGCAGCGTTGAAGTGGGGACTATTTACAATGAGCAGTTCTTC. Translated: CSVEVGTIYNEQFF. The chain links TRBV29-1 to TRBJ2-1; 7 bases align to TRBD2. V shed 1 base and J 4 bases; nucleotides not matched to a gene: 4. The CDR3 is 14 residues long. CDR1 and CDR2 from the germline V gene are SQVTM and ANQGSEA.

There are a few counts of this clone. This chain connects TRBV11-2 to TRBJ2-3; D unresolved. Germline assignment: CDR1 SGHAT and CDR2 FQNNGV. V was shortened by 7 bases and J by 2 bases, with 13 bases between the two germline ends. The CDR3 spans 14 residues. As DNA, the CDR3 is TGTGCCAGCACGCGGAGCCCGGTCACAGATACGCAGTATTTT. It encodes CASTRSPVTDTQYF.

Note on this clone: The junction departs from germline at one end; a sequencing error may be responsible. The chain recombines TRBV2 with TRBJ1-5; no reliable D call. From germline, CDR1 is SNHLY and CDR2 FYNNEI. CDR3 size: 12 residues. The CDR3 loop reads CAGSPQQQPQHF. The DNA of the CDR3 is TGTGCCGGCAGTCCCCAGCAACAGCCCCAGCATTTT. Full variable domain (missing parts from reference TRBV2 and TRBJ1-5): EPEVTQTPSHQVTQMGQEVILRCVPISNHLYFYWYRQILGQKVEFLVSFYNNEISEKSEIFDDQFSVERPDGSNFTLKIRSTKLEDSAMYFCAGSPQQQPQHFGDGTRLSIL.

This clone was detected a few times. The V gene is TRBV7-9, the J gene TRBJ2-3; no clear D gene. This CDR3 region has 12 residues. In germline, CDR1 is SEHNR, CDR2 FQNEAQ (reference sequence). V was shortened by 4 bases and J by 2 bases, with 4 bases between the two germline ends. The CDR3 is CASSSNTDTQYF. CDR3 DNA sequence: TGTGCCAGCAGCTCAAACACAGATACGCAGTATTTT.

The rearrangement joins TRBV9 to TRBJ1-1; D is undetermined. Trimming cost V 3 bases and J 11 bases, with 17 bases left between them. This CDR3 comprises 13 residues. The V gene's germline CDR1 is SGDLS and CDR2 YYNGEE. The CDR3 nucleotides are TGTGCCAGCAGCGACCAGGTTAGTCGGCGGGCTTTCTTT. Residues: CASSDQVSRRAFF.

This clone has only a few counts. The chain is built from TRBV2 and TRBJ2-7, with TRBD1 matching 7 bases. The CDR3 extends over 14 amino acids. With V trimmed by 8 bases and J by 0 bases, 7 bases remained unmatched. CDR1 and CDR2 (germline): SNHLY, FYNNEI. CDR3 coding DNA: TGTGCCAGCCGTCGACAGGGAAGCTCCTACGAGCAGTACTTC. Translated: CASRRQGSSYEQYF.

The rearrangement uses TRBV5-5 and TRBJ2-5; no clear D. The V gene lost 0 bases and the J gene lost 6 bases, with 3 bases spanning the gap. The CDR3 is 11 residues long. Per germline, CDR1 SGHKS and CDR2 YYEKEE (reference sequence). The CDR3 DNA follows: TGTGCCAGCAGCTTGGTAAAGACCCAGTACTTC. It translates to CASSLVKTQYF.

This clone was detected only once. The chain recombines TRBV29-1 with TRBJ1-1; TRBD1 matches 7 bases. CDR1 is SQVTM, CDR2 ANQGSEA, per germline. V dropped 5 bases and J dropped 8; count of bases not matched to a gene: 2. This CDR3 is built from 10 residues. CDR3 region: CSVRTGEAFF. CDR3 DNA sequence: TGCAGCGTTCGGACAGGCGAAGCTTTCTTT.

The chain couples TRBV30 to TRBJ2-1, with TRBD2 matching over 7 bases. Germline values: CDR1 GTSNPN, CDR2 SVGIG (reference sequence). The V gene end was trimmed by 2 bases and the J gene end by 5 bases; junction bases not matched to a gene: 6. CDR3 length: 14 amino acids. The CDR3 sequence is CAWSLSLADNEQFF. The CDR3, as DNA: TGTGCCTGGAGTCTTTCTCTAGCGGACAATGAGCAGTTCTTC. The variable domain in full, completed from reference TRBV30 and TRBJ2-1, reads SQTIHQWPATLVQPVGSPLSLECTVEGTSNPNLYWYRQAAGRGLQLLFYSVGIGQISSEVPQNLSASRPQDRQFILSSKKLLLSDSGFYLCAWSLSLADNEQFFGPGTRLTVL.

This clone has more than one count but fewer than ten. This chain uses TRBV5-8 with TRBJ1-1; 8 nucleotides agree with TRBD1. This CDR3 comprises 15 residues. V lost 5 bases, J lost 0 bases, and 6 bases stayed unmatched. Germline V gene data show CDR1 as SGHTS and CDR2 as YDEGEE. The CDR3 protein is CASSGQGVLNTEAFF. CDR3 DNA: TGTGCCAGCAGTGGACAGGGCGTGCTGAACACTGAAGCTTTCTTT.

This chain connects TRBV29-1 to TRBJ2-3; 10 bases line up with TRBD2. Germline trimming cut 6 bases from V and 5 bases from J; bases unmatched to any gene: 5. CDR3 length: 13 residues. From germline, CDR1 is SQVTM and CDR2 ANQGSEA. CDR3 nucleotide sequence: TGCAGCGTCAGCGGGAGGGCCAAAGATACGCAGTATTTT. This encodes CSVSGRAKDTQYF.

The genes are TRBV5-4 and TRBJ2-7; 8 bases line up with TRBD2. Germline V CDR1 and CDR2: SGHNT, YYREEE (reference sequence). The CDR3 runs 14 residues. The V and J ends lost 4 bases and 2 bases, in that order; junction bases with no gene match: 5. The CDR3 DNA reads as TGTGCCAGCAGCCCCCGGGGGGGGGCCTACGAGCAGTACTTC. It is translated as CASSPRGGAYEQYF.

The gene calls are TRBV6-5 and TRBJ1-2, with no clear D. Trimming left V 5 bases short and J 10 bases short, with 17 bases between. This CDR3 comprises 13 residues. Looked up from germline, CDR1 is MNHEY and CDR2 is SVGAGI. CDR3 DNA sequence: TGTGCCAGCAGTGCCGGGCCTTCTTTGTCCTACACCTTC. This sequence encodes CASSAGPSLSYTF.

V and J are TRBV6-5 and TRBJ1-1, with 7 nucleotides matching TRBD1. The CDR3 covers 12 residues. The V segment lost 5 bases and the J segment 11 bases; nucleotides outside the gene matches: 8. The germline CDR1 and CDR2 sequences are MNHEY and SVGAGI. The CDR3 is CASSGMTGPAFF. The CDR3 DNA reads TGTGCCAGCAGTGGGATGACAGGGCCGGCTTTCTTT.

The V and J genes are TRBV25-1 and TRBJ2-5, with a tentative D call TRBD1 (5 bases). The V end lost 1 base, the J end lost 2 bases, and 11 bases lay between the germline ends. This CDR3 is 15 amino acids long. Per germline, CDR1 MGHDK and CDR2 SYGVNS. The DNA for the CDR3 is TGTGCCAGCAGTGAATGGCAGGGCCTACAAGAGACCCAGTACTTC. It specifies CASSEWQGLQETQYF.

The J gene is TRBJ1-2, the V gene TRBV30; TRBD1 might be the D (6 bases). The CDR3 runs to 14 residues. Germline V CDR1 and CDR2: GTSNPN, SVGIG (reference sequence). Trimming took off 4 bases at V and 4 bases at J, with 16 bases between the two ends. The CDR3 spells CAWTLRGGIYGYTF. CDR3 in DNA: TGTGCCTGGACCCTAAGGGGGGGAATCTATGGCTACACCTTC.

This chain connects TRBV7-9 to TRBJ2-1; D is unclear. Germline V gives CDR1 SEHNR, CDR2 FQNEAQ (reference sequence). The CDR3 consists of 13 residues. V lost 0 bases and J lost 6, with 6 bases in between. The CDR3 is CASSLAALNEQFF. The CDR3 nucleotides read TGTGCCAGCAGCTTAGCTGCCCTCAATGAGCAGTTCTTC.

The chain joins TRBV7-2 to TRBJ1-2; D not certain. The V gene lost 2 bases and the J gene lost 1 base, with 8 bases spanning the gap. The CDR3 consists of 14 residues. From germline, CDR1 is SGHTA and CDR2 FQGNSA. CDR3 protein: CASSLLSLNYGYTF. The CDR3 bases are TGTGCCAGCAGCTTATTGTCGCTTAACTATGGCTACACCTTC.